Within the sample, the clone carrying this T cell receptor beta chain is medium-sized (0.01 to 0.1%). Its target is unknown. CDR3 length: 13 amino acids. Germline assignment: CDR1 MDHEN and CDR2 SYDVKM. V was trimmed by 10 bases and J by 9 bases, leaving 16 bases between them. The data belong to a study of spatial heterogeneity in lung cancer. Study-level findings and limits: How many expanded intratumoral alpha and beta TCRs were present tracked the tumor mutation count, which was a count of nonsynonymous mutations. When ubiquitous and regional expanded TCRs were counted, their numbers tracked ubiquitous and regional nonsynonymous mutations, respectively.

TCRdb processed the 5' RACE reads anew with MiXCR; each CDR3 protein has one entry. The repertoire holds around 4,800 distinct CDR3 sequences, with under 8.5% as singletons. Time point: sample taken at primary tumor resection. The sequencing here drew on lung tumor tissue, taken at surgery. The clonotype originates from a female donor with early-stage non-small cell lung cancer. J is TRBJ1-6 and V is TRBV28; D is possibly TRBD1 (5 bases). The CDR3 DNA sequence: TGTGCCACCGGAGGGACGGCTCCTTCACCCCTCCACTTT. Translating gives CATGGTAPSPLHF. Looking up the rest from reference TRBV28 and TRBJ1-6 gives the full variable domain: DVKVTQSSRYLVKRTGEKVFLECVQDMDHENMFWYRQDPGLGLRLIYFSYDVKMKEKGDIPEGYSVSREKKERFSLILESASTNQTSMYLCATGGTAPSPLHFGNGTRLTVT.